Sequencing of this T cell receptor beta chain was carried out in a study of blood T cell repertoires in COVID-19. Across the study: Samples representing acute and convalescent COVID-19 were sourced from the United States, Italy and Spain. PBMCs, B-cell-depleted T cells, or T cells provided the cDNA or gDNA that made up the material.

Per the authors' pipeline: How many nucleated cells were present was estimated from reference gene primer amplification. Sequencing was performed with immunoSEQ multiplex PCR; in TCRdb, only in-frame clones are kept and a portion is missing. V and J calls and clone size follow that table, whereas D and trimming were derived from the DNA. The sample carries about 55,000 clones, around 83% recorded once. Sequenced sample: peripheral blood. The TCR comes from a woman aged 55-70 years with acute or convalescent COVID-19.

The CDR3 nucleotides read TGCAGCGTTGCGACTAGTCTCGGGAAGGAGACCCAGTACTTC. This gives the protein CSVATSLGKETQYF. The chain carries TRBV29-1 and TRBJ2-5, with D possibly matching TRBD2 (6 bases). CDR1 and CDR2 (germline): SQVTM, ANQGSEA. The V end was cut by 4 bases, the J end by 5 bases, with 17 bases between. This CDR3 has 14 amino acids. The full variable domain, completed using reference TRBV29-1 and TRBJ2-5, is SAVISQKPSRDICQRGTSLTIQCQVDSQVTMMFWYRQQPGQSLTLIATANQGSEATYESGFVIDKFPISRPNLTFSTLTVSNMSPEDSSIYLCSVATSLGKETQYFGPGTRLLVL.